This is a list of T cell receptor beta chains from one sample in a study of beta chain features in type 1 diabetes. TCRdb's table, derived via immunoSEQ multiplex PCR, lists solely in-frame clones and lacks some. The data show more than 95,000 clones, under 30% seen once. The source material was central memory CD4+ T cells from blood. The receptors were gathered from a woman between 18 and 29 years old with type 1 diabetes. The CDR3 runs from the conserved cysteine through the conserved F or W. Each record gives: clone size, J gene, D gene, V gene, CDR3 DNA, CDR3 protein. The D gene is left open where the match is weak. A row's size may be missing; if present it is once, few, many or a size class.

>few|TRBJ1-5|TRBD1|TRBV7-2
TGTGCCAGCAGACGACAGGGGTTGGGGCAGCCCCAGCATTTT
CASRRQGLGQPQHF
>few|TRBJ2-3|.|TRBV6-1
TGTGCCAGCACCGGACAACGTTGGGTCACAGATACGCAGTATTTT
CASTGQRWVTDTQYF
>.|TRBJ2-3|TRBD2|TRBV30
TGTGCCTGGAGTCGCGGGGGGGCAGATACGCAGTATTTT
CAWSRGGADTQYF
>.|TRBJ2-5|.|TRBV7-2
TGTGCCAGCAGCTTACAGGAGACCCAGTACTTC
CASSLQETQYF
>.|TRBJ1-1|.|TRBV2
TGTGCCAGCAGTTTCCTTGACAGAAACACTGAAGCTTTCTTT
CASSFLDRNTEAFF
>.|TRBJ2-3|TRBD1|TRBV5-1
TGCGCCAGCAGATGGGGGACAGGGGGCTCAGATACGCAGTATTTT
CASRWGTGGSDTQYF
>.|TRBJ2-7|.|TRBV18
TGTGCCAGCTCATCCTCGCAGGGCTACGAGCAGTACTTC
CASSSSQGYEQYF
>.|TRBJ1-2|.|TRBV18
TGTGCCAGCTCACCCTCAGATACGAACTATGGCTACACCTTC
CASSPSDTNYGYTF
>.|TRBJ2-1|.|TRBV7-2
TGTGCCAGCAGCTTAGCGCGGGATGAGCAGTTCTTC
CASSLARDEQFF
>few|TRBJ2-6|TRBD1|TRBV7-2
TGTGCCAGCAGCTTCCAGGGGGCTGGGGCCAACGTCCTGACTTTC
CASSFQGAGANVLTF
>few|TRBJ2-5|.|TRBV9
TGTGCCAGCAGCGTAGGCGGTGCGGGGATCGGGACCCAGTACTTC
CASSVGGAGIGTQYF
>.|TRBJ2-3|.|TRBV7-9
TGTGCCAGCAGCTTAGCACTAGGCGGGCAGTCCACAGATACGCAGTATTTT
CASSLALGGQSTDTQYF
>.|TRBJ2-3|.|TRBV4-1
TGCGCCAGCAGCCCACACCGCAGCGCTAGCACAGATACGCAGTATTTT
CASSPHRSASTDTQYF
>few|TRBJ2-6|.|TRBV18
TGTGCCAGCTCACCACCGACAGCAACTGGGCCTAGCTCTGGGGCCAACGTCCTGACTTTC
CASSPPTATGPSSGANVLTF
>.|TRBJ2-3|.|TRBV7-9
TGTGCCAGCAGCTTAGCCATGACAGATACGCAGTATTTT
CASSLAMTDTQYF
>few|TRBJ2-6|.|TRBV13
TGTGCCAGCAGGGGCAACTCTGGGGCCAACGTCCTGACTTTC
CASRGNSGANVLTF
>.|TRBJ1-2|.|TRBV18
TGTGCCAGCTCACCACCGTCGAACCAGTATGGCTACACCTTC
CASSPPSNQYGYTF
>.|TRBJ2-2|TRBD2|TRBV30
TGTGCCTGCGGGAGGGCCGGGGAGCTGTTTTTT
CACGRAGELFF
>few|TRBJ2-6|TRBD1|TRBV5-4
TGTGCCAGCAGCATTGGACAGGGGAGGGCCAACGTCCTGACTTTC
CASSIGQGRANVLTF
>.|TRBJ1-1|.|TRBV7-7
TGTGCCAGCAGCCGAGACAGGAACACTGAAGCTTTCTTT
CASSRDRNTEAFF
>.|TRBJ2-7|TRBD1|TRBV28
TGTGCCAGCAGTCCGGGACAGGTTTACGAGCAGTACTTC
CASSPGQVYEQYF
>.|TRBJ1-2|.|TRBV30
TGTGCCTGGAGTGTGGACATGAACTATGGCTACACCTTC
CAWSVDMNYGYTF
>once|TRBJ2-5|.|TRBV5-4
TGTGCCAGCAGCCCTAGCAAGGAAGAGACCCAGTACTTC
CASSPSKEETQYF
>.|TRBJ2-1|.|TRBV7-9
TGTGCCAGCAGCCCCGTTCCGTTCTTC
CASSPVPFF
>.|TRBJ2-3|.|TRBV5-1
TGCGCCAGCAGCACTGGAGGCCAGGTTCGCACAGATACGCAGTATTTT
CASSTGGQVRTDTQYF
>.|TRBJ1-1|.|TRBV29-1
TGCAGCGTTGGTGGTCTGAGTGAAGCTTTCTTT
CSVGGLSEAFF
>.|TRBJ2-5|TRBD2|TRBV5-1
TGCGCCAGCAGCTATGGGACTAGCGGGACAGAGACCCAGTACTTC
CASSYGTSGTETQYF